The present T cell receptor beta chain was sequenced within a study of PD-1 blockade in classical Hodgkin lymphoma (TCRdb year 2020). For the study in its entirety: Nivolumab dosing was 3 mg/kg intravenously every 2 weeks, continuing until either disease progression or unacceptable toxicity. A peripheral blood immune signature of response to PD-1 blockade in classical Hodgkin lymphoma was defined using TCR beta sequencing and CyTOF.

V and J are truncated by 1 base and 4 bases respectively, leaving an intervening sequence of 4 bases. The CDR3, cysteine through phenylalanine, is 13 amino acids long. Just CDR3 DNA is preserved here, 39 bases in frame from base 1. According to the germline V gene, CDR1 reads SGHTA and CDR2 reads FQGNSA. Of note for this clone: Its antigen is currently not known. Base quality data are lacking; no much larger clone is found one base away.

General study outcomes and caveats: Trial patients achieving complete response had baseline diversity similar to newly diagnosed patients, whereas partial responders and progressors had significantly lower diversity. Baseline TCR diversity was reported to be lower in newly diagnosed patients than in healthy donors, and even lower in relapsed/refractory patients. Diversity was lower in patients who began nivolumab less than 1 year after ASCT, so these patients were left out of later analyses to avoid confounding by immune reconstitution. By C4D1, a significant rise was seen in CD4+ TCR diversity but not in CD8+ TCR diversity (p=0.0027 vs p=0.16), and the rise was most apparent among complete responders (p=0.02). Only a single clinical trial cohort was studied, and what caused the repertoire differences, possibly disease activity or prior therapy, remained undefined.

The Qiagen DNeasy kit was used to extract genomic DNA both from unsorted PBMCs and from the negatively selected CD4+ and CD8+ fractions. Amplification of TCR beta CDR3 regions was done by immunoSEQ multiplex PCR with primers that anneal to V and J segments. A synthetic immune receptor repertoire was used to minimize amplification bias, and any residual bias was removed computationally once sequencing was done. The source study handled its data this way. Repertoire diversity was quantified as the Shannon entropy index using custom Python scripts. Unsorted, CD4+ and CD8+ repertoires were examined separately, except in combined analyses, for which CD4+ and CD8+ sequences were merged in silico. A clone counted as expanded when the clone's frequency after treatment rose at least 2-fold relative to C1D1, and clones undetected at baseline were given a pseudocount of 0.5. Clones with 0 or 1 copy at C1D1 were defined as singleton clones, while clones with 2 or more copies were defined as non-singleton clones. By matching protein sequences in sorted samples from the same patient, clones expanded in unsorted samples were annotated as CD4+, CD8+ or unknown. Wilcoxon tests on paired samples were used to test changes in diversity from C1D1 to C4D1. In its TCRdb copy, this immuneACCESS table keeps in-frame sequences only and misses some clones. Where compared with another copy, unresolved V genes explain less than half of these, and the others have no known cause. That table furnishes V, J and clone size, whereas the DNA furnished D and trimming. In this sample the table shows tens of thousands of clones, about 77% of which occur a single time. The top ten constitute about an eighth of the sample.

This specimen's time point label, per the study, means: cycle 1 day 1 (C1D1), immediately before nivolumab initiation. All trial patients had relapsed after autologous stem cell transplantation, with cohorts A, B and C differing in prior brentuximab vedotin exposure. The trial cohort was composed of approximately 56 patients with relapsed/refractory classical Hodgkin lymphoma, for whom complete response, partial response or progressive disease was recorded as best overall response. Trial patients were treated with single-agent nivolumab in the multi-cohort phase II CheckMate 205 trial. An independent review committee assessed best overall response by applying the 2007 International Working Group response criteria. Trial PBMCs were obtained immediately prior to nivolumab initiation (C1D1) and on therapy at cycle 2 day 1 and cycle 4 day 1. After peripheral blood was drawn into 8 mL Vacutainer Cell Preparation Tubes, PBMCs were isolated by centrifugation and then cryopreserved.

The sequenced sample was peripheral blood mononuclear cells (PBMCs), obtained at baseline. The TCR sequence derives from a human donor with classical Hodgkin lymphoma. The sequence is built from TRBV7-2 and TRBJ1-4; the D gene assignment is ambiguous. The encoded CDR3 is CASSLDYNEKLFF. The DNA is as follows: TGTGCCAGCAGCTTAGACTATAATGAAAAACTGTTTTTT.